Sequencing of this T cell receptor (beta chain) was carried out in a study of control samples from healthy donors and cancer patients. V shed 5 bases and J shed 4 bases, with 12 bases lying between them. This CDR3 has 13 amino acids. Germline values: CDR1 SEHNR, CDR2 FQNEAQ (reference sequence). Generated by immunoSEQ multiplex PCR, the TCRdb table keeps only in-frame clones and is missing some. The data hold about 140,000 clones, with approximately 90% observed a single time. Sequencing was carried out using blood. V is TRBV7-9 and J is TRBJ2-7; possibly TRBD2 for D (6 bases). The TCR sequence derives from a woman in her twenties or thirties in good health. The CDR3: CASSARLDYEQYF. CDR3 coding DNA: TGTGCCAGCAGCGCCCGACTAGATTACGAGCAGTACTTC.